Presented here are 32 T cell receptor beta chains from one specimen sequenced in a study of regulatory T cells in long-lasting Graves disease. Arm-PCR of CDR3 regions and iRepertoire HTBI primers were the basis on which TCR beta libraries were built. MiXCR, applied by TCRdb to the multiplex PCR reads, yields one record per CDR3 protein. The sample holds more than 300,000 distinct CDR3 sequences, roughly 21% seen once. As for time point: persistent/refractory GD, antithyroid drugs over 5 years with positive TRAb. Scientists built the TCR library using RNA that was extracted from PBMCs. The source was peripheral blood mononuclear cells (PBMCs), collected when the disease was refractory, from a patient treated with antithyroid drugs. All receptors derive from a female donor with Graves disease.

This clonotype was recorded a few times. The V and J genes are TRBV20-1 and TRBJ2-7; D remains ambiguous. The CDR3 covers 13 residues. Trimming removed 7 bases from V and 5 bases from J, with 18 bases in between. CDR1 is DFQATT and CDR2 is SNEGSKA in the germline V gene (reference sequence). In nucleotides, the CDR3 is TGCAGTGGAATAACAGAAGATCGGGACGAGCAGTACTTC. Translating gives CSGITEDRDEQYF.

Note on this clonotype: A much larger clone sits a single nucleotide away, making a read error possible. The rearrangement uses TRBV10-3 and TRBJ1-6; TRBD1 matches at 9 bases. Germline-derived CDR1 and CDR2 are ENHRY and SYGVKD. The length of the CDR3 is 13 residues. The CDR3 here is CAVSGTGNSPLHF. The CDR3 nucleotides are TGTGCCGTCAGTGGGACAGGGAATTCACCCCTCCACTTT.

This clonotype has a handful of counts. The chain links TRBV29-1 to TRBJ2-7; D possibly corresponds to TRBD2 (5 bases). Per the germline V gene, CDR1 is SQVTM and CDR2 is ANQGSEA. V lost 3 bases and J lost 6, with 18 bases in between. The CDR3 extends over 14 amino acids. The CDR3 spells CSVETDLRGREQYF. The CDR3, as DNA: TGCAGCGTTGAGACGGACTTGAGAGGTCGCGAGCAGTACTTC.

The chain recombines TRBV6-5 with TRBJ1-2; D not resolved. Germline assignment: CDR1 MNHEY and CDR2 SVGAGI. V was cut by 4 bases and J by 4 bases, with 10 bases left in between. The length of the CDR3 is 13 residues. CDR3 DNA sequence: TGTGCCAGCAGTTTCCCCGGCTTCTATGGCTACACCTTC. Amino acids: CASSFPGFYGYTF.

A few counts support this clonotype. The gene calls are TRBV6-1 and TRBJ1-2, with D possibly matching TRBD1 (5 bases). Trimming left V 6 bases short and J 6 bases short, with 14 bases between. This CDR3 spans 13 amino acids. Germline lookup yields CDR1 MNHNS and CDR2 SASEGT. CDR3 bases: TGTGCCAGCAGGTACCTCCAGACAGATGGCTACACCTTC. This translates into CASRYLQTDGYTF.

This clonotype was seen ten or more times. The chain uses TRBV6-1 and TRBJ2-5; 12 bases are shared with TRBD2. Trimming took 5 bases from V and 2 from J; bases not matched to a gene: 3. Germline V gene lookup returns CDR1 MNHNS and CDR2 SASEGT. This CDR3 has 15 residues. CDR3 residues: CASSPTSGRQETQYF. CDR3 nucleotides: TGTGCCAGCAGTCCGACTAGCGGGAGACAAGAGACCCAGTACTTC.

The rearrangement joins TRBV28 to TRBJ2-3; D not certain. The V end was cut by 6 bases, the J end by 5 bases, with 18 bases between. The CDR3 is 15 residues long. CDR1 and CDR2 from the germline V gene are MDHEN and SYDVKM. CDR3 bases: TGTGCCAGCAGGCCGCGGAGTAGGGTCCTAGATACGCAGTATTTT. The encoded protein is CASRPRSRVLDTQYF.

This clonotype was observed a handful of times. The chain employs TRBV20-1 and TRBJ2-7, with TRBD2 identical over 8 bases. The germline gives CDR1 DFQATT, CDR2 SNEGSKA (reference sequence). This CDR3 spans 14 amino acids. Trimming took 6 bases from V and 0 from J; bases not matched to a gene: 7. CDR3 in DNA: TGCAGTGCACAAGTAGCGGGGAGCTCCTACGAGCAGTACTTC. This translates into CSAQVAGSSYEQYF.

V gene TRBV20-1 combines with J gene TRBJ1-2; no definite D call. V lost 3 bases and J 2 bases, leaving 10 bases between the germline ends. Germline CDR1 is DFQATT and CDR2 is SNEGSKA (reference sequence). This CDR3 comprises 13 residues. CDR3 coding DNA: TGCAGTGCTAGGAGGGCGGGGAACTATGGCTACACCTTC. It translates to CSARRAGNYGYTF.

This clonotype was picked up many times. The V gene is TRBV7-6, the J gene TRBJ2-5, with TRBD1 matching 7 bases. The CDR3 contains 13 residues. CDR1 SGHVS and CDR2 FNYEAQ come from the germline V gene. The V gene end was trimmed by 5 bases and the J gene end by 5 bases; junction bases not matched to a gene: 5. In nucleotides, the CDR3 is TGTGCCAGCAGCGCACAGGGGTTGGAGACCCAGTACTTC. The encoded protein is CASSAQGLETQYF. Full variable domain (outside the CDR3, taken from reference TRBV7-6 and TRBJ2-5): GAGVSQSPRYKVTKRGQDVALRCDPISGHVSLYWYRQALGQGPEFLTYFNYEAQQDKSGLPNDRFSAERPEGSISTLTIQRTEQRDSAMYRCASSAQGLETQYFGPGTRLLVL.

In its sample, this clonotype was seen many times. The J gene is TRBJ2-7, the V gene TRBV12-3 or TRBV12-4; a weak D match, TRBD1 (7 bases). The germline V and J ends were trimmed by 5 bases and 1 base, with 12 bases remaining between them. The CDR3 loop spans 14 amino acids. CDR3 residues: CASSIRGESYEQYF. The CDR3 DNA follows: TGTGCCAGCAGTATCAGGGGGGAGTCCTACGAGCAGTACTTC.

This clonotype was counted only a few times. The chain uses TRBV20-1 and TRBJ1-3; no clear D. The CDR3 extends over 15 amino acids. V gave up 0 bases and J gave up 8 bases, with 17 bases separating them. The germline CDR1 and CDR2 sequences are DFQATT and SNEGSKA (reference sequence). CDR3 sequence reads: CSARELRAAEDTIYF. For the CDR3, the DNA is TGCAGTGCTAGAGAACTACGCGCTGCTGAAGACACCATATATTTT.

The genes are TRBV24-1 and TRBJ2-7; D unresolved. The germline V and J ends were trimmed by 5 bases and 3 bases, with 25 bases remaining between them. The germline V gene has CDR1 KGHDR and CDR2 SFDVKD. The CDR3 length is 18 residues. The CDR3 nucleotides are TGTGCCACCAGTGCAAACCCCCTCGTCAGGTCACACCGCTACGAGCAGTACTTC. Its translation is CATSANPLVRSHRYEQYF.

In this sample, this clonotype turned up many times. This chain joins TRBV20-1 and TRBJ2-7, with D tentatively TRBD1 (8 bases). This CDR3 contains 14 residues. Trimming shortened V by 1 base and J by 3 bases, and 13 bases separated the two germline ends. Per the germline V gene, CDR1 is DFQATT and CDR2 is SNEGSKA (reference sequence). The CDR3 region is CSARGNRGGYEQYF. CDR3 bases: TGCAGTGCTAGAGGGAACAGGGGGGGCTACGAGCAGTACTTC.

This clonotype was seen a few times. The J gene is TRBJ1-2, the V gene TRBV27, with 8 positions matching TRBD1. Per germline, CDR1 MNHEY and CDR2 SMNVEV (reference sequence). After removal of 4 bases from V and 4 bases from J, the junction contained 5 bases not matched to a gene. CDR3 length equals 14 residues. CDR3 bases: TGTGCCAGCAGTTCGGACAGGGCCCCCTATGGCTACACCTTC. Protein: CASSSDRAPYGYTF.

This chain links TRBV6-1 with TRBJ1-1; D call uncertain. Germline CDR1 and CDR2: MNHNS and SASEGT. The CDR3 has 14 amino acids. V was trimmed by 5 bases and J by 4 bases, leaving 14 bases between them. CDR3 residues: CASSTRRYLTEAFF. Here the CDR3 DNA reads TGTGCCAGCAGTACCCGCAGATATCTCACTGAAGCTTTCTTT.

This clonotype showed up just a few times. The CDR3 sequence: CASTPRALSYGYTF. As DNA, the CDR3 is TGTGCCAGCACCCCGAGGGCCCTATCCTATGGCTACACCTTC. The rearrangement links TRBV6-1 to TRBJ1-2; the D is unclear. The V end lost 7 bases, the J end lost 4 bases, and 16 bases lay between the germline ends. Germline V gene sequence: CDR1 MNHNS, CDR2 SASEGT. The CDR3 contains 14 residues.

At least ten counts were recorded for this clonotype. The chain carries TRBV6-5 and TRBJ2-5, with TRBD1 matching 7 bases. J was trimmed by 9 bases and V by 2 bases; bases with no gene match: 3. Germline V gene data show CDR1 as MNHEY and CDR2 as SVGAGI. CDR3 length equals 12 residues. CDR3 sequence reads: CASSYPTGSQYF. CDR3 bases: TGTGCCAGCAGTTACCCGACAGGGTCCCAGTACTTC.

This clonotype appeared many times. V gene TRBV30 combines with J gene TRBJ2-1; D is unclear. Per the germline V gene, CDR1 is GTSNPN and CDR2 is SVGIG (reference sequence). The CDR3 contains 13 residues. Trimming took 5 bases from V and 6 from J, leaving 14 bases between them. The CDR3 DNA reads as TGTGCCTGGCGGAGACTTGGGCTCAATGAGCAGTTCTTC. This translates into CAWRRLGLNEQFF.

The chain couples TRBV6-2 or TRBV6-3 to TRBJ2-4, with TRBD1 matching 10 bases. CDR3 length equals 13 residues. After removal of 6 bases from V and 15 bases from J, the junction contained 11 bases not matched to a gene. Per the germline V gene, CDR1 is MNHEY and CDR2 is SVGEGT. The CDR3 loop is CASRVSGQGKPYF. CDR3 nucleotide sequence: TGTGCCAGCAGAGTATCGGGACAGGGGAAGCCGTACTTC.

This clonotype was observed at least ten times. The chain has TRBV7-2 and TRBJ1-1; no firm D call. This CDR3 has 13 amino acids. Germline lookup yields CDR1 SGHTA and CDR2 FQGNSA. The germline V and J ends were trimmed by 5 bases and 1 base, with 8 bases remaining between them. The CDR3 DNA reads TGTGCCAGCAGCCCACGGAGGAACACTGAAGCTTTCTTT. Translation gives CASSPRRNTEAFF. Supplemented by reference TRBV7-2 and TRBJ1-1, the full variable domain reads GAGVSQSPSNKVTEKGKDVELRCDPISGHTALYWYRQSLGQGLEFLIYFQGNSAPDKSGLPSDRFSAERTGGSVSTLTIQRTQQEDSAVYLCASSPRRNTEAFFGQGTRLTVV.

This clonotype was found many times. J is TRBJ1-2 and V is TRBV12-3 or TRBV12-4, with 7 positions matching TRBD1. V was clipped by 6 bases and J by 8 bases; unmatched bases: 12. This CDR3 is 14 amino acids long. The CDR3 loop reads CASRPLTGSDGYTF. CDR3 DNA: TGTGCCAGCAGACCATTGACAGGGTCGGACGGCTACACCTTC.

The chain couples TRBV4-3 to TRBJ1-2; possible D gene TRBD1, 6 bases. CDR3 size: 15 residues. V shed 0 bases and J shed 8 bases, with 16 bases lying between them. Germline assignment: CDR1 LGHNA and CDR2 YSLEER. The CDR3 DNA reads TGCGCCAGCAGCCAAGAAGGTGGGGGCGCGTGGGGCTACACCTTC. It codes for CASSQEGGGAWGYTF.

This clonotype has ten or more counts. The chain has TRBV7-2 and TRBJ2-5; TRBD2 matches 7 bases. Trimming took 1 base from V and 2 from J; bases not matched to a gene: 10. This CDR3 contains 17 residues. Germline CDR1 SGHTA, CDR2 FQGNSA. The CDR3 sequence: CASSLDGRLTGQETQYF. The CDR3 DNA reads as TGTGCCAGCAGCTTAGACGGGAGGCTCACGGGGCAAGAGACCCAGTACTTC.

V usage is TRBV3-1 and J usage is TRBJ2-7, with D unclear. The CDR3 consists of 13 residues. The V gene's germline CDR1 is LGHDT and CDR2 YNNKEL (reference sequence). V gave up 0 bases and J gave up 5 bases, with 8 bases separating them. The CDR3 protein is CASSQEGINEQYF. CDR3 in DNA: TGTGCCAGCAGCCAAGAAGGGATTAACGAGCAGTACTTC.

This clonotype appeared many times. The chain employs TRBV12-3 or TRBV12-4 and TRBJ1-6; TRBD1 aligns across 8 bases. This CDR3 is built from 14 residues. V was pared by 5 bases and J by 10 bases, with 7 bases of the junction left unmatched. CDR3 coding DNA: TGTGCCAGCAGTCTGGACAGGGCGAAGTCACCCCTCCACTTT. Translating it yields CASSLDRAKSPLHF.

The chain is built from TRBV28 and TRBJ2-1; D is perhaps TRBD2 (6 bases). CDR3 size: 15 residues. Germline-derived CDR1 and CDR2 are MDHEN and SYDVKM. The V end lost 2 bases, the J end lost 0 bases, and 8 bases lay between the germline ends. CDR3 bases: TGTGCCAGCAGTTTAGCGGGGAGCTCCTACAATGAGCAGTTCTTC. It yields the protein CASSLAGSSYNEQFF.

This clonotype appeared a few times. The CDR3 loop reads CASSGGAGRNSPLHF. The CDR3 bases are TGCGCCAGCAGCGGCGGGGCTGGGCGTAATTCACCCCTCCACTTT. The chain uses TRBV5-1 and TRBJ1-6; tentatively, D is TRBD1 (5 bases). Trimming took off 4 bases at V and 6 bases at J, with 14 bases between the two ends. This CDR3 has 15 residues. Germline CDR1 and CDR2: SGHRS and YFSETQ.

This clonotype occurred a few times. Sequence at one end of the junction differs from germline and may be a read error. The CDR3: CAISFALPSNRPQHF. The CDR3 DNA follows: TGTGCCATCAGTTTCGCTTTACCTTCCAATCGGCCCCAGCATTTT. The chain links TRBV28 to TRBJ1-5; D not resolved. Germline V gene sequence: CDR1 MDHEN, CDR2 SYDVKM. This CDR3 is built from 15 residues. Based on the CDR3 plus reference TRBV28 and TRBJ1-5, the full variable domain is DVKVTQSSRYLVKRTGEKVFLECVQDMDHENMFWYRQDPGLGLRLIYFSYDVKMKEKGDIPEGYSVSREKKERFSLILESASTNQTSMYLCAISFALPSNRPQHFGDGTRLSIL.

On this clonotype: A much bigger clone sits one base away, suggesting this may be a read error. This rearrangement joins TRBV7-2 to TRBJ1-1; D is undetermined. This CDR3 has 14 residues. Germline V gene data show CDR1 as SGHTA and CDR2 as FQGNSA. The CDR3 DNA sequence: TGTGCCAGCGGCTTAACGGCCCTGAACACTGAAGCTTTCTTT. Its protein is CASGLTALNTEAFF.

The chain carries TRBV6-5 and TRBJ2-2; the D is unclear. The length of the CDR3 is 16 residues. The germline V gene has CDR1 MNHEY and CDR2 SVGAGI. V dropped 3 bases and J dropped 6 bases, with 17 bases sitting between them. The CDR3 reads CASSYGAAGRPGELFF. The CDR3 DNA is TGTGCCAGCAGTTATGGAGCAGCCGGAAGGCCCGGGGAGCTGTTTTTT.

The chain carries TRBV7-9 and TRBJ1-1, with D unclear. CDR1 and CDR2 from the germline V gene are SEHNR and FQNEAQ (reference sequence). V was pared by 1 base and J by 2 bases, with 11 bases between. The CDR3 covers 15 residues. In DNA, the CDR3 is TGTGCCAGCAGCTTAGAGGGCAGCATAAACACTGAAGCTTTCTTT. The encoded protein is CASSLEGSINTEAFF.